This T cell receptor beta chain came from a study of shared T cell receptors in the human thymus (dated by TCRdb to the early 2020s). Regarding the research as a whole: The study investigated the way shared, self-reactive T-cell receptor alpha chains are produced in the human thymus.

Per the germline V gene, SGHTA is the CDR1 and FQGTGA is the CDR2. V loses 3 bases of germline sequence and J loses 2 bases, and the interval between the two ends is 22 bases. Including cysteine and phenylalanine, the CDR3 has 18 amino acids. Just the 54-base CDR3 DNA is kept, in frame starting at base 1. Receptor libraries were prepared by the immunoSEQ multiplex PCR assay. The clones in this table, taken by TCRdb from immuneACCESS, are in-frame only. Not every clone is retained; where verified, under half of the shortfall comes from an unresolved V gene, and the cause of the rest is unknown. The sample table records roughly 710,000 clones; roughly 85% of these occur just once. About 0.011% of the sample is held by the ten biggest clonotypes. Concerning this clone itself: Its antigen remains unidentified. No clone much larger than this one lies a single base away; base qualities are absent.

The data also belong to a second study, concerning human thymus T cells. That second publication adds: Immunologically healthy infants undergoing open corrective cardiac surgery for congenital heart defects in Finland were used as donors. Thymus tissue was collected as surgical resects that were removed during corrective cardiac surgery. Both the thymic and the peripheral blood repertoires appeared to show biased V and J gene segment usage. The related research reported highly overlapping thymic TCR repertoires among unrelated individuals. TCR alpha and beta repertoires from about eight infant thymus samples and four related peripheral blood samples were characterized in the study. Donor ages ranging from roughly 6 to 244 days were recorded, and several male and two female infants were included in the cohort. Thymocytes were mechanically released from the tissue and were stored as pellets of roughly 9.5-34 million cells at -70 degrees C. Genomic DNA was extracted from frozen cell pellets with a QIAsymphony instrument. The immunoSEQ multiplex PCR assay was used to amplify the TCRB and TCRAD loci from a standardized quantity of quality-controlled genomic DNA. The V(D)J region was spanned by amplicons of a length sufficient to cover the CDR3 and to identify V and J genes. Through the commercial immunoSEQ service, the amplicons were sequenced on an Illumina platform. Corrections for primer bias and sequencing errors followed previously described methods, while TCRAD and TCRB definitions were based on the IMGT database. Analysis of the repertoires was done with immunoSEQ Analyzer 3.0 and VDJTools and included basic statistics, V/J segment usage, diversity estimates, rarefaction and pairwise overlap. Diversity was estimated with Chao1, ChaoE, Efron-Thisted, Shannon and inverse Simpson indices, and also on datasets down-sampled to the smallest sample. Repertoire overlap was determined by strict matching of CDR3 nucleotide sequence, V gene and J gene, and Jaccard-based multidimensional scaling clustering was applied. On average, thymus samples yielded roughly 800,000 unique TCRB clonotypes, whereas blood samples yielded some 85,000.

Sequencing input: thymocytes. Recombination linked TRBV7-3 to TRBJ1-1; the D segment cannot be called with confidence. This TCR was recovered from a girl under three years old with a congenital heart defect. Donor details come from another sample of the same person, matched by shared clones. The CDR3 region has the sequence CASSFLSPTTAGNTEAFF. The DNA sequence follows: TGTGCCAGCAGCTTTTTATCGCCCACCACCGCAGGAAACACTGAAGCTTTCTTT.